This T cell receptor beta chain was sequenced for a study of T cells in tuberculosis. Study conclusions and caveats: Some low-affinity tetramer-binding T cells may be absent from this sample.

Chain pairing is unknown; alpha and beta were sequenced separately. Clones were read by immunoSEQ multiplex PCR, and TCRdb kept only the in-frame ones, dropping some. This sample has tens of thousands of clones, with under 90% found just once. V shed 6 bases and J shed 9 bases, with 21 bases lying between them. This CDR3 spans 14 amino acids. Germline V CDR1 and CDR2: SQVTM, ANQGSEA. Sorting used thawed, overnight-rested PBMC stained with anti-CD3, a viability dye and GMM-loaded CD1B tetramer. The lipid loaded on the CD1B tetramers was C32 glucose monomycolate from Rhodococcus equi. The chain couples TRBV29-1 to TRBJ2-1; a possible D gene is TRBD2 (6 bases). The sequenced sample was CD1b-GMM tetramer-negative cells sorted from PBMCs. The clonotype was recovered from an adult woman with latent tuberculosis. The DNA of the CDR3 is TGCAGCGTCCCACAAGGGGCGGGGAGGAGTGAGCAGTTCTTC. It yields the protein CSVPQGAGRSEQFF.